This TCR beta chain derives from a study of T cells after yellow fever vaccination. Notes on this clonotype: Its antigen is not identified.

V shed 3 bases and J 6 bases; nucleotides not matched to a gene: 1. CDR3 length: 14 amino acids. Production of TCR cDNA was by 5'RACE template switching, which also added a universal primer site and UMIs. In TCRdb, the 5' RACE reads were re-called with MiXCR into one record per CDR3 protein. Here the sample spans about 310,000 distinct CDR3 sequences, less than 4.5% being singletons. Points from the study as a whole: The secondary T-cell response peaked on day 5, not day 15, but was weaker. Just a small share of clonotypes turned up in the CD4 compartment as well as the CD8 compartment.

The V call is TRBV12-3 or TRBV12-4, the J call TRBJ2-1, with 11 bases lining up with TRBD2. This clonotype originated in a man younger than 35 who received the YFV17D yellow fever vaccine. This sample comprised PBMCs, obtained on the day of the yellow fever booster vaccination. The CDR3 DNA reads as TGTGCCAGCAGTTTGGGGACTAGCGGCAATGAGCAGTTCTTC. Amino acids: CASSLGTSGNEQFF.